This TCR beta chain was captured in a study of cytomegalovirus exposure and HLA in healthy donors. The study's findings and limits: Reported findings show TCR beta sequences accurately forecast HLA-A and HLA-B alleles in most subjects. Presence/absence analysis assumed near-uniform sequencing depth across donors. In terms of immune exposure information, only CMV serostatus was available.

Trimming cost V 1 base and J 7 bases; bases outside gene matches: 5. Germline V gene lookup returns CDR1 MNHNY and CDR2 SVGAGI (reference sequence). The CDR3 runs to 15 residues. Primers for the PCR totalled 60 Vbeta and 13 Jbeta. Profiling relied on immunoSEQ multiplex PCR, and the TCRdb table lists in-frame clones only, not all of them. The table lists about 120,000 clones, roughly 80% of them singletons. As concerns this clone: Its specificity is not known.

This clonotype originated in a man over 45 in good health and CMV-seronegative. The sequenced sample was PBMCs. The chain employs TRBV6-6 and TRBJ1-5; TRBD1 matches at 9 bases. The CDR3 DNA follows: TGTGCCAGCAGTTACTGGGACAGGGAGGGCCAGCCCCAGCATTTT. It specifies CASSYWDREGQPQHF.